Following are 8 T cell receptor beta chains from one sample sequenced in a study of blood T cell repertoires in COVID-19 (dated by TCRdb to about 2020). The library was obtained by the immunoSEQ multiplex PCR assay. In its TCRdb copy, this immuneACCESS table keeps in-frame sequences only and misses some clones. Where compared with another copy, unresolved V genes explain less than half of these, and the others have no known cause. A total of 71,000 or so clones appear in this sample, almost 85% of them only once. 11% of the sample goes to the ten largest clones. Sequenced input: peripheral blood. The receptors come from a man aged 45-65 years with acute or convalescent COVID-19.

As DNA, the CDR3 is TGCGCCAGCAGGGCAGAGGCTGGGACTGAAGCTTTCTTT. It encodes CASRAEAGTEAFF. The V and J genes are TRBV5-1 and TRBJ1-1; no clear D gene. The CDR3 is 13 residues long. V lost 5 bases, J lost 5 bases, and 13 bases lay in between. Germline values: CDR1 SGHRS, CDR2 YFSETQ. Variable domain in full (rest from reference TRBV5-1 and TRBJ1-1): KAGVTQTPRYLIKTRGQQVTLSCSPISGHRSVSWYQQTPGQGLQFLFEYFSETQRNKGNFPGRFSGRQFSNSRSEMNVSTLELGDSALYLCASRAEAGTEAFFGQGTRLTVV.

The rearrangement uses TRBV9 and TRBJ2-7; D perhaps matches TRBD1 (5 bases). The CDR3 length is 15 residues. Germline-derived CDR1 and CDR2 are SGDLS and YYNGEE. V gave up 0 bases and J gave up 2 bases, with 12 bases separating them. This CDR3 reads CASSVAAGPAYEQYF. As DNA, the CDR3 is TGTGCCAGCAGCGTAGCGGCAGGGCCTGCCTACGAGCAGTACTTC.

This chain uses TRBV5-4 with TRBJ1-4, with TRBD1 matching over 9 bases. J gave up 7 bases and V 4 bases, and 8 bases lay outside the gene matches. The CDR3 runs 15 residues. Germline V gives CDR1 SGHNT, CDR2 YYREEE (reference sequence). In nucleotides, the CDR3 is TGTGCCAGCAGCCAGCAGCGGACAGGGGCTGAAAAACTGTTTTTT. Amino acids: CASSQQRTGAEKLFF.

V and J are TRBV7-2 and TRBJ2-2; D is undetermined. Germline V gene sequence: CDR1 SGHTA, CDR2 FQGNSA. The germline V and J ends were trimmed by 2 bases and 0 bases, with 4 bases remaining between them. The CDR3 is made up of 14 amino acids. CDR3 in amino acids: CASSLLTNTGELFF. CDR3 bases: TGTGCCAGCAGCTTACTAACGAACACCGGGGAGCTGTTTTTT.

The chain has TRBV7-6 and TRBJ2-3; the match to TRBD2 covers 10 bases. Germline CDR1 and CDR2: SGHVS and FNYEAQ. The CDR3 runs to 15 residues. V shed 3 bases and J 5 bases; nucleotides not matched to a gene: 5. The DNA for the CDR3 is TGTGCCAGCAGCTTCCTAGCGGGAGAAATAGATACGCAGTATTTT. Translating gives CASSFLAGEIDTQYF.

V is TRBV3-1 (or the pseudogene TRBV3-2) and J is TRBJ1-1, with D unclear. Per germline, CDR1 LGHDT and CDR2 YNNKEL (reference sequence). The germline V and J ends were trimmed by 0 bases and 1 base, with 6 bases remaining between them. The CDR3 totals 14 residues. The CDR3 DNA reads as TGTGCCAGCAGCCAAGATCTTCCGAACACTGAAGCTTTCTTT. Residues: CASSQDLPNTEAFF.

This rearrangement joins TRBV3-1 (or the pseudogene TRBV3-2) to TRBJ1-3; D unresolved. V lost 0 bases to trimming and J lost 1 base, with 10 bases between them. The CDR3 is 16 amino acids. The V gene's germline CDR1 is LGHDT and CDR2 YNNKEL (reference sequence). CDR3 amino acids: CASSQEYSNSGNTIYF. In nucleotides, the CDR3 is TGTGCCAGCAGCCAAGAATACTCGAATTCTGGAAACACCATATATTTT.

The genes are TRBV7-9 and TRBJ2-5, with 9 bases lining up with TRBD2. V gave up 5 bases and J gave up 5 bases; unmatched junction bases: 12. Germline CDR1 is SEHNR and CDR2 is FQNEAQ (reference sequence). The CDR3 is made up of 16 amino acids. This CDR3 is CASSRDPGLAFETQYF. The CDR3 DNA sequence: TGTGCCAGCAGCCGTGATCCGGGACTAGCTTTCGAGACCCAGTACTTC.